The 11 T cell receptor beta chains in this list originate from one sample, sequenced in a study of vaccination effects on CD4 cells after COVID-19. Their antigens remain unidentified. Sequenced by immunoSEQ multiplex PCR; TCRdb stores in-frame clones only, minus some. The table lists over 30,000 clones, around 68% of them singletons. Prior to sequencing, the ViraFEST assay stimulated PBMC with viral peptide pools, which expanded the antigen-specific CD4+ T cells. Subsequent to 10 days of culture, CD4+ T cells were isolated. Previously uninfected by SARS-CoV-2, the vaccine recipients also showed negative nucleocapsid antibodies. The starting material was CD4+ T cells from PBMCs cultured with SARS-CoV-2 spike peptides, obtained before COVID-19 vaccination. These receptors all stem from a human donor who received a COVID-19 vaccine.

The CDR3 coding sequence is TGTGCCAGCAGCCTACAGGGGGCTCCCTATGGCTACACCTTC. It translates to CASSLQGAPYGYTF. V usage is TRBV5-4 and J usage is TRBJ1-2, with 9 positions matching TRBD1. The CDR3 consists of 14 residues. Germline-derived CDR1 and CDR2 are SGHNT and YYREEE (reference sequence). J was trimmed by 4 bases and V by 4 bases; bases with no gene match: 5.

V gene TRBV2 combines with J gene TRBJ2-1; D is unclear. Germline V gene sequence: CDR1 SNHLY, CDR2 FYNNEI. Trimming removed 5 bases from V and 1 base from J, with 9 bases in between. The CDR3 length is 14 residues. CDR3 region: CASSPGRSYNEQFF. CDR3 nucleotide sequence: TGTGCCAGCAGTCCCGGCAGGTCCTACAATGAGCAGTTCTTC.

This chain links TRBV6-5 with TRBJ1-1; D gene unclear. CDR3 length: 11 residues. V gave up 2 bases and J gave up 7 bases, with 5 bases separating them. Germline V CDR1 and CDR2: MNHEY, SVGAGI. The CDR3 protein is CASSYRDEAFF. For the CDR3, the DNA is TGTGCCAGCAGTTACCGAGATGAAGCTTTCTTT.

The rearrangement links TRBV3-1 (or the pseudogene TRBV3-2) to TRBJ2-2, with 11 nucleotides matching TRBD1. Germline CDR1 reads LGHDT; CDR2 reads YNNKEL (reference sequence). The junction had 7 bases not matched to a gene; V was cut back by 0 bases and J by 4 bases. The CDR3 sequence is 18 residues long. The chain's CDR3 is CASSQDRGQGGVTGELFF. The CDR3 DNA sequence: TGTGCCAGCAGCCAAGATCGGGGACAGGGGGGCGTCACCGGGGAGCTGTTTTTT.

This sequence joins TRBV27 and TRBJ2-5, with D possibly matching TRBD2 (6 bases). The germline CDR1 and CDR2 sequences are MNHEY and SMNVEV (reference sequence). The CDR3 totals 15 residues. The ends were cut back, 7 bases at V and 5 bases at J, with 20 bases in the middle. CDR3 sequence: CASNRTRRTNETQYF. CDR3 in DNA: TGTGCCAGCAACCGAACGCGACGGACTAACGAGACCCAGTACTTC.

This clone was observed a handful of times. V usage is TRBV30 and J usage is TRBJ1-6; D call uncertain. Germline values: CDR1 GTSNPN, CDR2 SVGIG (reference sequence). V lost 2 bases, J lost 7 bases, and 6 bases lay in between. The CDR3 covers 12 residues. CDR3 DNA: TGTGCCTGGAGTCCTTCCAATTCACCCCTCCACTTT. Protein: CAWSPSNSPLHF. The full variable domain, completed using reference TRBV30 and TRBJ1-6, is SQTIHQWPATLVQPVGSPLSLECTVEGTSNPNLYWYRQAAGRGLQLLFYSVGIGQISSEVPQNLSASRPQDRQFILSSKKLLLSDSGFYLCAWSPSNSPLHFGNGTRLTVT.

The chain uses TRBV11-2 and TRBJ2-1; 12 positions agree with TRBD2. Losses at the gene ends were 4 bases for V and 7 bases for J; bases not matched to a gene: 11. The CDR3 covers 17 residues. Germline V lookup: CDR1 SGHAT, CDR2 FQNNGV. The CDR3 region has the DNA TGTGCCAGCAGCTCCGCCCCGACTAGCGGGGGAGGGAATGAGCAGTTCTTC. It encodes CASSSAPTSGGGNEQFF.

This rearrangement joins TRBV7-9 to TRBJ1-2; D is unclear. V was clipped by 6 bases and J by 8 bases, with 16 bases between them. CDR3 length: 13 residues. Germline V gene lookup returns CDR1 SEHNR and CDR2 FQNEAQ (reference sequence). DNA of the CDR3: TGTGCCAGCAGTAACGACGGTTTGGGGGGCTACACCTTC. Protein product: CASSNDGLGGYTF.

The count of this clone is one. The chain combines TRBV24-1 with TRBJ2-7, with D maybe TRBD2 (6 bases). V was pared by 2 bases and J by 3 bases, with 7 bases between. The CDR3 consists of 13 residues. Germline loops: CDR1 KGHDR, CDR2 SFDVKD. The CDR3 spells CATSDSGVYEQYF. In nucleotides, the CDR3 is TGTGCCACCAGTGATTCGGGAGTCTACGAGCAGTACTTC.

The sample holds a few counts of this clone. This rearrangement joins TRBV9 to TRBJ1-1; D possibly corresponds to TRBD1 (5 bases). V lost 3 bases to trimming and J lost 6 bases, with 18 bases between them. Germline CDR1 and CDR2: SGDLS and YYNGEE. The length of the CDR3 is 15 residues. The CDR3 sequence: CASSAGTLRSSEAFF. In nucleotides, the CDR3 is TGTGCCAGCAGCGCAGGGACCCTGAGGTCGTCTGAAGCTTTCTTT.

This clone was detected only a few times. J is TRBJ1-3 and V is TRBV19; D gene uncertain. CDR3 length: 17 amino acids. The germline V gene has CDR1 LNHDA and CDR2 SQIVND (reference sequence). The V end lost 3 bases, the J end lost 0 bases, and 15 bases lay between the germline ends. For the CDR3, the DNA is TGTGCCAGTAGTATTGAAACAGCTACTAGCTCTGGAAACACCATATATTTT. This codes for CASSIETATSSGNTIYF. Based on the CDR3 plus reference TRBV19 and TRBJ1-3, the full variable domain is DGGITQSPKYLFRKEGQNVTLSCEQNLNHDAMYWYRQDPGQGLRLIYYSQIVNDFQKGDIAEGYSVSREKKESFPLTVTSAQKNPTAFYLCASSIETATSSGNTIYFGEGSWLTVV.